This TCR beta chain was documented in a study of long-term antiretroviral therapy in people with HIV. Overall study results and limits: Older ART regimens were possibly in use when the blood was collected between the mid-2000s and the late 2010s. Control repertoires displayed wider CDR3 length ranges than the HIV repertoires.

CDR1 is SGHRS and CDR2 is YFSETQ in the germline V gene. The length of the CDR3 is 16 residues. V lost 4 bases to trimming and J lost 5 bases; unmatched junction nucleotides: 7. Sequencing relied on immunoSEQ assay v3.0, run at survey level. TCRdb's table, derived via immunoSEQ multiplex PCR, lists solely in-frame clones and lacks some. Of around 28,000 clones detected, over 70% appear once; the ten largest clones hold roughly 10%. Treatment of all HIV participants took place in the United States. For this clone: Its target is not known.

The rearrangement joins TRBV5-1 to TRBJ2-3; 13 bases are a match to TRBD2. The source of this sequence is a man aged 25 to 45 with HIV. The specimen was unsorted PBMCs, collected almost 2.9 years after starting antiretroviral therapy. The CDR3 DNA reads as TGCGCCAGCAGCCCGGGACTAGCGGGGTTGGTAGATACGCAGTATTTT. The encoded protein is CASSPGLAGLVDTQYF.